The 20 T cell receptor beta chains below all came from one sample that was sequenced in a study of PD-1 blockade in classical Hodgkin lymphoma. Each and every patient relapsed after autologous stem cell transplantation, and patients got differing brentuximab vedotin exposure. Libraries were prepared by immunoSEQ multiplex PCR; TCRdb keeps only in-frame clonotypes and omits some of them. The data show 17,000 or so clones, with more than 70% seen just once and about 4.5% held by the top ten. Specimen: peripheral blood mononuclear cells (PBMCs), collected at baseline. All receptors come from a human donor with classical Hodgkin lymphoma.

This chain links TRBV7-8 with TRBJ2-5; the D gene is possibly TRBD2 (5 bases). The CDR3 is 15 residues long. V lost 3 bases to trimming and J lost 2 bases, with 13 bases between them. Germline-derived CDR1 and CDR2 are SGHVS and FQNEAQ. DNA for the CDR3: TGTGCCAGCAGCTTTTCCCCGGGGTGGCAAGAGACCCAGTACTTC. Translating it yields CASSFSPGWQETQYF. Complete variable domain (other parts from reference TRBV7-8 and TRBJ2-5): GAGVSQSPRYKVAKRGQDVALRCDPISGHVSLFWYQQALGQGPEFLTYFQNEAQLDKSGLPSDRFFAERPEGSVSTLKIQRTQQEDSAVYLCASSFSPGWQETQYFGPGTRLLVL.

The V call is TRBV11-2, the J call TRBJ2-7; no clear D gene. The CDR3 is made up of 14 amino acids. From germline, CDR1 is SGHAT and CDR2 FQNNGV. With 4 bases removed from V and 6 bases from J, the gap between germline ends came to 16 bases. CDR3 loop: CASSSNLMGSEQYF. CDR3 bases: TGTGCCAGCAGCTCAAATCTAATGGGGTCCGAGCAGTACTTC.

J is TRBJ2-5 and V is TRBV30; D ambiguous. CDR3 length equals 15 residues. The germline V gene has CDR1 GTSNPN and CDR2 SVGIG (reference sequence). The ends were cut back, 3 bases at V and 1 base at J, with 15 bases in the middle. The CDR3, as DNA: TGTGCCTGGAGCACTTCATTGCCAATCCAAGAGACCCAGTACTTC. It codes for CAWSTSLPIQETQYF.

The chain recombines TRBV30 with TRBJ1-2; the D is unclear. With 0 bases removed from V and 8 bases from J, the gap between germline ends came to 7 bases. From germline, CDR1 is GTSNPN and CDR2 SVGIG (reference sequence). The CDR3 consists of 11 residues. The DNA of the CDR3 is TGTGCCTGGAGTGTGACGGGGGGCTACACCTTC. It codes for CAWSVTGGYTF.

This chain uses TRBV9 with TRBJ1-4; 9 bases align to TRBD1. CDR1 SGDLS and CDR2 YYNGEE come from the germline V gene. With V trimmed by 4 bases and J by 6 bases, 10 bases remained unmatched. The CDR3 has 16 amino acids. This CDR3 is CASSTHPTGGDEKLFF. The DNA of the CDR3 is TGTGCCAGCAGCACTCACCCGACAGGGGGAGATGAAAAACTGTTTTTT.

The V and J genes are TRBV2 and TRBJ1-1; perhaps TRBD1 as D (6 bases). CDR1 is SNHLY, CDR2 FYNNEI, per germline. The CDR3 extends over 13 amino acids. V lost 5 bases to trimming and J lost 3 bases, with 10 bases between them. In DNA, the CDR3 is TGTGCCAGCAGTCTCGGGGGCGACACTGAAGCTTTCTTT. Encoded protein: CASSLGGDTEAFF.

This chain connects TRBV2 to TRBJ2-2, with D perhaps TRBD2 (5 bases). The V end lost 7 bases, the J end lost 2 bases, and 11 bases lay between the germline ends. Germline assignment: CDR1 SNHLY and CDR2 FYNNEI. The CDR3 loop spans 14 amino acids. The CDR3 DNA sequence: TGTGCCAGCACCCGGGAACCTAACACCGGGGAGCTGTTTTTT. Translation gives CASTREPNTGELFF.

The CDR3 reads CASSVLQAGGVNEQFF. In nucleotides, the CDR3 is TGCGCCAGCAGCGTTCTTCAAGCGGGGGGTGTAAATGAGCAGTTCTTC. The genes are TRBV5-1 and TRBJ2-1, with 9 positions matching TRBD2. V was pared by 4 bases and J by 7 bases, with 12 bases of the junction left unmatched. CDR1 SGHRS and CDR2 YFSETQ come from the germline V gene. The CDR3 is 16 amino acids.

Only a few counts were recorded for this clone. This chain links TRBV27 with TRBJ2-3; 11 bases are a match to TRBD2. Per germline, CDR1 MNHEY and CDR2 SMNVEV (reference sequence). CDR3 length: 15 residues. The junction had 4 bases not matched to a gene; V was cut back by 5 bases and J by 3 bases. CDR3 residues: CASSPLAGATDTQYF. CDR3 sequence (DNA): TGTGCCAGCAGTCCACTAGCGGGAGCGACAGATACGCAGTATTTT.

This clone showed up just a few times. This chain links TRBV20-1 with TRBJ2-1, with TRBD2 matching over 8 bases. The ends lost 6 bases at V and 11 bases at J; junction bases unmatched: 6. Germline CDR1 and CDR2: DFQATT and SNEGSKA (reference sequence). The CDR3 has 11 amino acids. The CDR3 region is CSADLAGQQFF. CDR3 nucleotides: TGCAGTGCAGATCTAGCGGGCCAGCAGTTCTTC.

This clone was seen a single time. The chain uses TRBV11-2 and TRBJ2-7; D not resolved. This CDR3 comprises 11 residues. The germline V gene encodes CDR1 SGHAT and CDR2 FQNNGV. V was pared by 5 bases and J by 3 bases, with 5 bases between. Here the CDR3 reads CASSPSYEQYF. The CDR3 region has the DNA TGTGCCAGCAGCCCCAGCTACGAGCAGTACTTC. Full variable domain (rest looked up from reference TRBV11-2 and TRBJ2-7): EAGVAQSPRYKIIEKRQSVAFWCNPISGHATLYWYQQILGQGPKLLIQFQNNGVVDDSQLPKDRFSAERLKGVDSTLKIQPAKLEDSAVYLCASSPSYEQYFGPGTRLTVT.

By frequency in the sample, this clone is medium-sized. V and J are TRBV10-2 and TRBJ1-3, with a weak D call TRBD1 (6 bases). V dropped 3 bases and J dropped 2 bases, with 8 bases sitting between them. Germline CDR1 WSHSY, CDR2 SAAADI. This CDR3 spans 14 amino acids. CDR3 coding DNA: TGCGCCAGCAGTGAAACAGGGCCTGGAAACACCATATATTTT. Encoded protein: CASSETGPGNTIYF.

The J gene is TRBJ2-3, the V gene TRBV25-1, with D perhaps TRBD1 (6 bases). V gave up 6 bases and J gave up 7 bases, with 11 bases separating them. Germline lookup yields CDR1 MGHDK and CDR2 SYGVNS. The CDR3 covers 12 residues. The CDR3 coding sequence is TGTGCCAGCAGCACCGGGACAAATACGCAGTATTTT. Its protein is CASSTGTNTQYF.

This clone was counted a single time. In DNA, the CDR3 is TGTGCCAGCAGCCAACTGGGGGGAAACACTGAAGCTTTCTTT. It codes for CASSQLGGNTEAFF. V gene TRBV14 combines with J gene TRBJ1-1; maybe TRBD1 (5 bases). CDR1 and CDR2 (germline): SGHDN, FVKESK. V gave up 2 bases and J gave up 2 bases, with 9 bases separating them. The CDR3 totals 14 residues.

The CDR3 region is CASSQNSAGQAYGYTF. CDR3 nucleotides: TGCGCCAGCAGCCAAAACTCTGCAGGACAGGCTTATGGCTACACCTTC. The genes are TRBV4-1 and TRBJ1-2; 7 nucleotides match TRBD1. This CDR3 comprises 16 residues. With V trimmed by 2 bases and J by 5 bases, 11 bases remained unmatched. The germline V gene encodes CDR1 MGHRA and CDR2 YSYEKL.

This clone was seen only a few times. The rearrangement joins TRBV28 to TRBJ2-7; possible D gene TRBD2, 6 bases. Germline assignment: CDR1 MDHEN and CDR2 SYDVKM. The CDR3 runs to 14 residues. Trimming took off 6 bases at V and 0 bases at J, with 12 bases between the two ends. This CDR3 is CASRREESSYEQYF. CDR3 coding DNA: TGTGCCAGCAGGAGGGAGGAAAGCTCCTACGAGCAGTACTTC.

The V gene is TRBV28, the J gene TRBJ2-1, with 15 bases lining up with TRBD2. The CDR3 length is 17 residues. The V gene's germline CDR1 is MDHEN and CDR2 SYDVKM. V was pared by 10 bases and J by 8 bases, with 15 bases of the junction left unmatched. The CDR3 loop is CATSTWTSGGASDEQFF. In DNA form, the CDR3 reads TGTGCCACGTCAACCTGGACTAGCGGGGGGGCTAGCGATGAGCAGTTCTTC.

V is TRBV4-2 and J is TRBJ1-3; 9 nucleotides line up with TRBD1. J was trimmed by 2 bases and V by 3 bases; bases with no gene match: 5. The CDR3 contains 16 residues. Germline CDR1 LGHNA, CDR2 YNFKEQ. The CDR3 nucleotides are TGTGCCAGCAGCCAGCCCACAGGGGGCACTGGAAACACCATATATTTT. It codes for CASSQPTGGTGNTIYF.

Only one count was recorded for this clone. V gene TRBV6-1 combines with J gene TRBJ1-2; D remains ambiguous. With 0 bases removed from V and 4 bases from J, the gap between germline ends came to 15 bases. The CDR3 loop spans 16 amino acids. Looked up from germline, CDR1 is MNHNS and CDR2 is SASEGT. CDR3 bases: TGTGCCAGCAGTGAAGCGCTCGGGTCGTCAGTCTATGGCTACACCTTC. Protein product: CASSEALGSSVYGYTF.

V is TRBV10-1 and J is TRBJ2-7; no firm D call. Trimming left V 5 bases short and J 0 bases short, with 11 bases between. The CDR3 consists of 14 residues. Germline loops: CDR1 WNHNN, CDR2 SYGVQD (reference sequence). The CDR3 region is CASSSGPSSYEQYF. CDR3 bases: TGCGCCAGCAGTTCTGGGCCCAGCTCCTACGAGCAGTACTTC.